Here is one T cell receptor beta chain with its context. What it binds is unknown. Data came from immunoSEQ multiplex PCR; TCRdb stores just in-frame clones and leaves some out. Among around 2.3 million clones, nearly 97% were seen once, and the ten largest hold roughly 0.13%. Partitioning of CD4+ cells yielded a CD45RA+ naive subset and a CD45RA-negative memory subset. This specimen belongs to a study of shared clonotypes between healthy human individuals. Study-level results: The authors expected sequencing depth to affect clonotype sharing among donors.

The CDR3 spans 16 residues. Germline V gene data show CDR1 as SNHLY and CDR2 as FYNNEI. Trimming took off 1 base at V and 2 bases at J, with 14 bases between the two ends. The source of this sequence is a man between 18 and 29 years old in good health. The sequenced sample consisted of naive CD4+ T cells sorted from blood. Described subset: CD45RA+ positively selected. The V and J genes are TRBV2 and TRBJ2-5; D is ambiguous. The CDR3 DNA is TGTGCCAGCAGTGAAGGGGCCTGGCAGAGACAAGAGACCCAGTACTTC. This gives the protein CASSEGAWQRQETQYF.